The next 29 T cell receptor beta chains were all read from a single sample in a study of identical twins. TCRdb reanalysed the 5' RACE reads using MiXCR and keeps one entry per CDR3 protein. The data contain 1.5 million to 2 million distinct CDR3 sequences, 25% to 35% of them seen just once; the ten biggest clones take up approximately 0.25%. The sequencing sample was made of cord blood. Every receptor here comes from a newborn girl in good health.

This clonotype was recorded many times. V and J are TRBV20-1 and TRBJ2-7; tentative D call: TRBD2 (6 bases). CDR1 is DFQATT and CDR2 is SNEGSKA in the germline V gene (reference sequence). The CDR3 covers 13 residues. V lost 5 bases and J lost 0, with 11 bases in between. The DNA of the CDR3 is TGCAGTGCTCTTTGGGACTTCTCCTACGAGCAGTACTTC. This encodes CSALWDFSYEQYF.

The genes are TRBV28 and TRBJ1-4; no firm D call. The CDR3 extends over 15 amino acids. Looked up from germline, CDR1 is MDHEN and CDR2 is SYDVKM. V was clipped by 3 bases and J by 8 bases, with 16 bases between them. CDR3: CASSFRGTVLEKLFF. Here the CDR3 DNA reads TGTGCCAGCAGTTTCCGTGGCACAGTACTAGAAAAACTGTTTTTT.

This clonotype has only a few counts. Written as DNA, the CDR3 is TGTGCCAGCAGCAATCCGGGATTGTTCTACGAGCAGTACTTC. Translation: CASSNPGLFYEQYF. The chain has TRBV28 and TRBJ2-7; a possible D gene is TRBD2 (5 bases). Trimming stripped 6 bases from V and 3 bases from J, with 15 bases between. Germline V lookup: CDR1 MDHEN, CDR2 SYDVKM. The CDR3 runs 14 residues.

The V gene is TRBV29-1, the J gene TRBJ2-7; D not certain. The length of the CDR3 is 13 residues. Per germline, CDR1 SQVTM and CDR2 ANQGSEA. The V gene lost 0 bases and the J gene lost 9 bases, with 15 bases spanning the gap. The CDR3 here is CSVEDLVGPRQYF. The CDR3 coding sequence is TGCAGCGTTGAAGATCTTGTAGGCCCGCGGCAGTACTTC.

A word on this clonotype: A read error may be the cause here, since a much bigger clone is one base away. CDR3 sequence (DNA): TGCAGCGTTGAAGCCTTTACAGAGGAGTATTTT. Amino acid sequence: CSVEAFTEEYF. This rearrangement joins TRBV29-1 to TRBJ2-3; D is ambiguous. V lost 1 base to trimming and J lost 13 bases, with 12 bases between them. The CDR3 loop spans 11 amino acids. The germline V gene encodes CDR1 SQVTM and CDR2 ANQGSEA.

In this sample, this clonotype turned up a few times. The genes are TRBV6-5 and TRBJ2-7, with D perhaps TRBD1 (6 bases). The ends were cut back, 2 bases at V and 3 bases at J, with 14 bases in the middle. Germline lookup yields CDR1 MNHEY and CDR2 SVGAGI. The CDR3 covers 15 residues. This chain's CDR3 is CASSYRDTGRYEQYF. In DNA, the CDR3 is TGTGCCAGCAGTTACCGGGACACGGGTCGCTACGAGCAGTACTTC.

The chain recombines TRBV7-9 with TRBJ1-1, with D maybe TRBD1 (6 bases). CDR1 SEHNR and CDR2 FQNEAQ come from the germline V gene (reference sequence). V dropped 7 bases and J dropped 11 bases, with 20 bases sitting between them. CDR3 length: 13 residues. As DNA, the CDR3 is TGTGCCAGCACCCCAAACAGGGCCCGTAGTGCTTTCTTT. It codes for CASTPNRARSAFF.

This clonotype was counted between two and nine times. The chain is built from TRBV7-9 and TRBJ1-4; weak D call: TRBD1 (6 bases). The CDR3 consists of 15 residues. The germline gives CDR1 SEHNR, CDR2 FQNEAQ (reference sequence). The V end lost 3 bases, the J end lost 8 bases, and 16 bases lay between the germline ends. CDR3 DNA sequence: TGTGCCAGCAGCTTTCACAGGGCGGTCGGCGAAAAACTGTTTTTT. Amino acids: CASSFHRAVGEKLFF.

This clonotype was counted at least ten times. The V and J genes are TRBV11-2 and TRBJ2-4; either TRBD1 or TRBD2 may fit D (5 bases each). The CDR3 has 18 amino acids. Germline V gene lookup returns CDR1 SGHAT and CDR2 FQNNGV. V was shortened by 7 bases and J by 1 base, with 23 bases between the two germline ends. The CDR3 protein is CASTPWPDLRDAKNIQYF. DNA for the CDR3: TGTGCCAGCACCCCTTGGCCCGACCTCCGGGACGCCAAAAACATTCAGTACTTC.

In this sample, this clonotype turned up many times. The CDR3 DNA is TGCGCCAGCAGCCAAGACTGGGACAGACCCAACTATGGCTACACCTTC. Residues: CASSQDWDRPNYGYTF. The V and J genes are TRBV4-1 and TRBJ1-2; the match to TRBD1 covers 7 bases. CDR3 length: 16 amino acids. V trimming: 0 bases; J trimming: 2 bases; junction bases outside the gene matches: 6. Germline V gene data show CDR1 as MGHRA and CDR2 as YSYEKL.

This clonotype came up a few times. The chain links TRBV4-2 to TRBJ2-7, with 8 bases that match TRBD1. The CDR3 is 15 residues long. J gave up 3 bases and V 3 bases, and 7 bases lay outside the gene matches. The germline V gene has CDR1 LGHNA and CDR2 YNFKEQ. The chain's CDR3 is CASSHRTGSFYEQYF. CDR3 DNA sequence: TGTGCCAGCAGCCACAGGACAGGGTCCTTCTACGAGCAGTACTTC.

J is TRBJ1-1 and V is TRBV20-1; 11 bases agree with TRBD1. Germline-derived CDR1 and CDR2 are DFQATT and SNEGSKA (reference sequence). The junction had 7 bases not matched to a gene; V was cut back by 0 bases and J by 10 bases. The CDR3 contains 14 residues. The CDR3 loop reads CSARDWDRGRGAFF. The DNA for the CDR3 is TGCAGTGCTAGAGATTGGGACAGGGGGAGGGGAGCTTTCTTT.

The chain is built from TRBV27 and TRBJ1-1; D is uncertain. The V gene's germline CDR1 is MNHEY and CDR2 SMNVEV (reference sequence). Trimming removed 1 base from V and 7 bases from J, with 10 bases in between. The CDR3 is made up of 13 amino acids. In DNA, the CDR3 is TGTGCCAGCAGTTTATGGGCAGGAGTTGAAGCTTTCTTT. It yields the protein CASSLWAGVEAFF.

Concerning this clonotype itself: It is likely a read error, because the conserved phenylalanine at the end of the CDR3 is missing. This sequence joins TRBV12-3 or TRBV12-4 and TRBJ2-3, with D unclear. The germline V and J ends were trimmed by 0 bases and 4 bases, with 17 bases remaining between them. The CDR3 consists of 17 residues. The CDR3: CASSLAVETPKADTQYS. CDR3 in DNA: TGTGCCAGCAGTTTAGCGGTCGAGACCCCGAAAGCAGATACGCAGTATTCT.

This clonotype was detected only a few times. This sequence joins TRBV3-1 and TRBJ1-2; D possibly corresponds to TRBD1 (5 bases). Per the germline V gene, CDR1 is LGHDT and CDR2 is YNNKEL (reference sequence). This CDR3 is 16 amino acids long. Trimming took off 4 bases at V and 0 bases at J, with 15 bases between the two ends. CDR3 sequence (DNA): TGTGCCAGCAGCCCTTACCGACAGCCTCCTAACTATGGCTACACCTTC. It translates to CASSPYRQPPNYGYTF. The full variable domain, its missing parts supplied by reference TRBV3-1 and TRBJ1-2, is DTAVSQTPKYLVTQMGNDKSIKCEQNLGHDTMYWYKQDSKKFLKIMFSYNNKELIINETVPNRFSPKSPDKAHLNLHINSLELGDSAVYFCASSPYRQPPNYGYTFGSGTRLTVV.

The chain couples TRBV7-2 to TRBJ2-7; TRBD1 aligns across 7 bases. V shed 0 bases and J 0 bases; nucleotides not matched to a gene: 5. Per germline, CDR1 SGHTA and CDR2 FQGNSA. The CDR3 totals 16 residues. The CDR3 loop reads CASSLAGQVTSYEQYF. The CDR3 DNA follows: TGTGCCAGCAGCTTAGCCGGACAGGTGACCTCCTACGAGCAGTACTTC.

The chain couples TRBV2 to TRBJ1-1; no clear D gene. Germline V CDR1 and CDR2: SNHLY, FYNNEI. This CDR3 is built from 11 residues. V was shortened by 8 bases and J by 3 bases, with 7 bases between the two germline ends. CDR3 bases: TGTGCCAGCGGATTACACACTGAAGCTTTCTTT. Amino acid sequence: CASGLHTEAFF.

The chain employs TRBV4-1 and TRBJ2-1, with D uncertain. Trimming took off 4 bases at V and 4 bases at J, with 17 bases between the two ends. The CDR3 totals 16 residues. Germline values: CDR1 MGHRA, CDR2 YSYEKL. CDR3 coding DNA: TGCGCCAGCAGCCCCCTGGGTAGAGAACTTTACAATGAGCAGTTCTTC. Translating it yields CASSPLGRELYNEQFF.

The DNA for the CDR3 is TGTGCCAGCAGCTCCCCCTACGAGCCGACGGGAGATACGCAGTATTTT. Protein: CASSSPYEPTGDTQYF. J is TRBJ2-3 and V is TRBV5-6; D remains ambiguous. The CDR3 runs 16 residues. Trimming removed 3 bases from V and 5 bases from J, with 19 bases in between. Looked up from germline, CDR1 is SGHDT and CDR2 is YYEEEE.

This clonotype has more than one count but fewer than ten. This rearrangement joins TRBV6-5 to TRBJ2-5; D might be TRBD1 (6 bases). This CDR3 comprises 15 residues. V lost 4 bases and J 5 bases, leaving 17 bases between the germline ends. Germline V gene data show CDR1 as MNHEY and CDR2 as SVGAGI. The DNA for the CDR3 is TGTGCCAGCAGTTCGGGACAACTACGATGGGAGACCCAGTACTTC. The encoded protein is CASSSGQLRWETQYF.

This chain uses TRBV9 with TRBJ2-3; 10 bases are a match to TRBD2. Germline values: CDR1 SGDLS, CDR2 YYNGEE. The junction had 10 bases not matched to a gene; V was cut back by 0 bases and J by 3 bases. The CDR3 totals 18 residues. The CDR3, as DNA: TGTGCCAGCAGCGTAGTGGGAACGCTAGCGGGAGTGACAGATACGCAGTATTTT. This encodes CASSVVGTLAGVTDTQYF.

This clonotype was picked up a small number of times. DNA of the CDR3: TGTGCCAGCAGCCAAGCCCCGGGACTAGCGAGCACAGATACGCAGTATTTT. Amino acid sequence: CASSQAPGLASTDTQYF. The J gene is TRBJ2-3, the V gene TRBV4-2; 10 bases align to TRBD2. Trimming at V came to 1 base and at J to 0 bases, leaving 4 bases not matched to a gene. CDR1 is LGHNA and CDR2 is YNFKEQ in the germline V gene. CDR3 length equals 17 residues.

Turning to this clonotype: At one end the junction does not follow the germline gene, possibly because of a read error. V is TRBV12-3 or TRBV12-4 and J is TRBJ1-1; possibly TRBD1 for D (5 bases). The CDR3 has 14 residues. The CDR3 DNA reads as TGTGCCGGCAGTTTCGGGACTCTGAACACTGAAGCTTTCTTT. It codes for CAGSFGTLNTEAFF.

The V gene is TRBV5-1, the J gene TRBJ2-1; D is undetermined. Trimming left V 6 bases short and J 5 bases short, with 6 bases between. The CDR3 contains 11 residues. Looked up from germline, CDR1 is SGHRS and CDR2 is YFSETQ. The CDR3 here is CASTADNEQFF. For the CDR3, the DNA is TGCGCCAGCACCGCCGACAATGAGCAGTTCTTC.

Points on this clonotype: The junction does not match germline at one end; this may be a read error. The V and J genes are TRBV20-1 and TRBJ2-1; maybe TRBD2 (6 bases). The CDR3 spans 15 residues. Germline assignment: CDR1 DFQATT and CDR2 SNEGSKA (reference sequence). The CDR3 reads CSARDTGLNYNERFF. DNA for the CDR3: TGCAGTGCTAGAGATACTGGACTAAATTACAATGAGCGGTTCTTC.

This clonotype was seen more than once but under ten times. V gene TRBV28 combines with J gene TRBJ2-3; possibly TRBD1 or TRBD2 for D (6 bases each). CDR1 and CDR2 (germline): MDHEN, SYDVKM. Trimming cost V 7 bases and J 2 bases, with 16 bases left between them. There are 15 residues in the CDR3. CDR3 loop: CASTGGGGATDTQYF. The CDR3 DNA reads TGTGCCAGCACCGGAGGGGGAGGAGCCACAGATACGCAGTATTTT.

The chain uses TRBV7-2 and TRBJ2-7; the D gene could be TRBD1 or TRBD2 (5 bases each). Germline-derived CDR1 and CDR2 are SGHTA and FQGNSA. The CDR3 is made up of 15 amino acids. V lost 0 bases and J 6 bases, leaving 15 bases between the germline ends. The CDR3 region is CASSLAGTEACEQYF. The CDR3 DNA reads TGTGCCAGCAGCTTAGCCGGGACCGAAGCCTGCGAGCAGTACTTC.

CDR3 sequence: CASSQRDGSTDTQYF. The CDR3 DNA reads as TGTGCCAGCAGCCAACGGGACGGTAGCACAGATACGCAGTATTTT. The chain combines TRBV4-2 with TRBJ2-3; D is possibly TRBD1 or TRBD2 (5 bases each). This CDR3 has 15 residues. Deletions cut 2 bases from V and 0 bases from J, with 9 bases between. Germline V lookup: CDR1 LGHNA, CDR2 YNFKEQ.

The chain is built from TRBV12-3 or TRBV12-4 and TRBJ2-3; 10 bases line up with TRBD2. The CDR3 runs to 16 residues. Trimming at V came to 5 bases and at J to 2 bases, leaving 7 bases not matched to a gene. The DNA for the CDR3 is TGTGCCAGCAGTAGAACCGGGACTAGCGCCACAGATACGCAGTATTTT. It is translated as CASSRTGTSATDTQYF.